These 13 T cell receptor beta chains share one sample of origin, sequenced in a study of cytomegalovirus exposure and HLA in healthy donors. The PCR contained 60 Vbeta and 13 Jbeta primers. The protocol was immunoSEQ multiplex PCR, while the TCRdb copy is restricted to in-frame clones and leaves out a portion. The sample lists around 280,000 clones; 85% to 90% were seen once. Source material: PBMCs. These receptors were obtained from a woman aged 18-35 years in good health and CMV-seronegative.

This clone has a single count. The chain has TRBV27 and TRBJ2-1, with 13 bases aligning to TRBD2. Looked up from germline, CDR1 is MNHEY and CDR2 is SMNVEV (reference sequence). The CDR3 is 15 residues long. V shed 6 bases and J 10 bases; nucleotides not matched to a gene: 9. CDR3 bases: TGTGCCAGCAGCCTTGGACTAGCGGGGGTTGGAGAGCAGTTCTTC. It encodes CASSLGLAGVGEQFF.

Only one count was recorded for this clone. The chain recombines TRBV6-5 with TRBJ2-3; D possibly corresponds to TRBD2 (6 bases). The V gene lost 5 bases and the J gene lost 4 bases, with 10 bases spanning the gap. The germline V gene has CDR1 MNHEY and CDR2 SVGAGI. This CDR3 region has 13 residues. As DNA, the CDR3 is TGTGCCAGCAGTCCAAGACTAGCAGATACGCAGTATTTT. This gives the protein CASSPRLADTQYF.

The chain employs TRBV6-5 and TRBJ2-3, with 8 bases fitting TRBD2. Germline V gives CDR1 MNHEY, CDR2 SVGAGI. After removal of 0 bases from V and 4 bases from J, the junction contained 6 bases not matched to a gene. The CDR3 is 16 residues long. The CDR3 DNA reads TGTGCCAGCAGTTACTCGGGGACTAGTGTAGCAGATACGCAGTATTTT. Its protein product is CASSYSGTSVADTQYF.

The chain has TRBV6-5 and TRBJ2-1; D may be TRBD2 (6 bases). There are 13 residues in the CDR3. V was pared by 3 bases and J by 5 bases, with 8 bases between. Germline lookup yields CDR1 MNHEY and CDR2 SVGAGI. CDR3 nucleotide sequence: TGTGCCAGCAGTTATGGAGGGAACAATGAGCAGTTCTTC. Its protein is CASSYGGNNEQFF.

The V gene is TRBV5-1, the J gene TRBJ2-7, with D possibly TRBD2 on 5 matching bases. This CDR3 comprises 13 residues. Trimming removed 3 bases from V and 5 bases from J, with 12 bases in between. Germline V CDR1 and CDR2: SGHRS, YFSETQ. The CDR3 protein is CASSWPGLDEQYF. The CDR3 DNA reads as TGCGCCAGCAGCTGGCCAGGACTGGACGAGCAGTACTTC.

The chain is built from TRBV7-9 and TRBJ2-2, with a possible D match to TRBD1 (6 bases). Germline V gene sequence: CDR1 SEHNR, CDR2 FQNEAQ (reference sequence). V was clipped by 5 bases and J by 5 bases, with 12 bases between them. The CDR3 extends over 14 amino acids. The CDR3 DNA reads TGTGCCAGCAGCCCGGACAGTTTAACCGGGGAGCTGTTTTTT. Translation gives CASSPDSLTGELFF.

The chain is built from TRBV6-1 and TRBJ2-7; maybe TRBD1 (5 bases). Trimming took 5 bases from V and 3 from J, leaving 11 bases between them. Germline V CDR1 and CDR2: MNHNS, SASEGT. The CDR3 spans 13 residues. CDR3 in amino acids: CASSTVRGYEQYF. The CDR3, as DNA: TGTGCCAGCAGTACAGTAAGGGGCTACGAGCAGTACTTC.

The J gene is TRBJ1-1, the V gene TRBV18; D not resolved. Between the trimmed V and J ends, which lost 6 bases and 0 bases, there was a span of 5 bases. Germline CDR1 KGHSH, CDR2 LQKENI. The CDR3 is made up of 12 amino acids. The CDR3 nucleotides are TGTGCCAGCTCCCAGATGAACACTGAAGCTTTCTTT. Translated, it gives CASSQMNTEAFF. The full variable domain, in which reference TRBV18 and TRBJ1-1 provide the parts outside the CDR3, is NAGVMQNPRHLVRRRGQEARLRCSPMKGHSHVYWYRQLPEEGLKFMVYLQKENIIDESGMPKERFSAEFPKEGPSILRIQQVVRGDSAAYFCASSQMNTEAFFGQGTRLTVV.

CDR3 protein: CASSLGPGTYTGELFF. The CDR3 DNA follows: TGCGCCAGCAGCTTGGGGCCGGGAACATACACCGGGGAGCTGTTTTTT. V usage is TRBV5-1 and J usage is TRBJ2-2; tentatively, D is TRBD2 (5 bases). Germline V gene sequence: CDR1 SGHRS, CDR2 YFSETQ. The CDR3 loop spans 16 amino acids. The germline V and J ends were trimmed by 0 bases and 3 bases, with 12 bases remaining between them. The variable domain in full, completed from reference TRBV5-1 and TRBJ2-2, reads KAGVTQTPRYLIKTRGQQVTLSCSPISGHRSVSWYQQTPGQGLQFLFEYFSETQRNKGNFPGRFSGRQFSNSRSEMNVSTLELGDSALYLCASSLGPGTYTGELFFGEGSRLTVL.

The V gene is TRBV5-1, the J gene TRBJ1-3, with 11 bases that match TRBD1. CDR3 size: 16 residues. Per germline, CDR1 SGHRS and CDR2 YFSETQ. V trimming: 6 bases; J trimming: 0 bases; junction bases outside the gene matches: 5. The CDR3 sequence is CASKPGQGGSGNTIYF. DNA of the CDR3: TGCGCCAGCAAACCGGGACAGGGGGGCTCTGGAAACACCATATATTTT. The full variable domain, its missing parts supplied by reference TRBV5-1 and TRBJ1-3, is KAGVTQTPRYLIKTRGQQVTLSCSPISGHRSVSWYQQTPGQGLQFLFEYFSETQRNKGNFPGRFSGRQFSNSRSEMNVSTLELGDSALYLCASKPGQGGSGNTIYFGEGSWLTVV.

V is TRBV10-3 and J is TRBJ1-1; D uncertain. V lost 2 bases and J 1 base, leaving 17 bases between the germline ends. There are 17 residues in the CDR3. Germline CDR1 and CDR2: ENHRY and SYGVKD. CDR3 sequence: CAISEGLPRPENTEAFF. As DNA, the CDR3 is TGTGCCATCAGTGAGGGCCTACCTAGGCCAGAGAACACTGAAGCTTTCTTT.

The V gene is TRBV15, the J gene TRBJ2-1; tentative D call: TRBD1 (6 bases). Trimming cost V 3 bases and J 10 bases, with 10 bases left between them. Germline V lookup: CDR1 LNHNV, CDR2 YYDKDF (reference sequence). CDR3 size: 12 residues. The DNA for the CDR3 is TGTGCCACCAGCAGCGGACAGAAGGAGCAGTTCTTC. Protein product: CATSSGQKEQFF.

The CDR3 DNA reads as TGCGCCAGCAGCTATGGGACTAGCGGGAGTTTCGAGCAGTACTTC. This gives the protein CASSYGTSGSFEQYF. This rearrangement joins TRBV10-2 to TRBJ2-7; 14 bases are shared with TRBD2. CDR3 length: 15 residues. From germline, CDR1 is WSHSY and CDR2 SAAADI. V lost 6 bases and J lost 6; bases outside the gene matches: 7.